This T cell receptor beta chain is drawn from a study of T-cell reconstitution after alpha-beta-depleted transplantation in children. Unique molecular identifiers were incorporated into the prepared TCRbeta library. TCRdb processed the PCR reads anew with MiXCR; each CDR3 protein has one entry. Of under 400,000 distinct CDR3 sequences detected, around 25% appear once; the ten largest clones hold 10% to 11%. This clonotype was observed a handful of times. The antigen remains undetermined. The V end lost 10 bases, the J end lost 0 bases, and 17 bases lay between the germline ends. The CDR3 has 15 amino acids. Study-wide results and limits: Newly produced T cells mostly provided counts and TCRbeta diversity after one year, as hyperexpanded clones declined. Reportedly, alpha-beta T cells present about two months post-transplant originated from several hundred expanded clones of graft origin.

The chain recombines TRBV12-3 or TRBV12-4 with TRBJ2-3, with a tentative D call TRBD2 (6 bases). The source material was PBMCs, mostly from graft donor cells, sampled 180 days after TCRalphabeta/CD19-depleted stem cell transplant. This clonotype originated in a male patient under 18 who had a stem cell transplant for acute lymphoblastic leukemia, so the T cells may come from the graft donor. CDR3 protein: CATSLFTSSTDTQYF. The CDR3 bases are TGTGCCACCTCCCTTTTCACTAGCAGCACAGATACGCAGTATTTT.